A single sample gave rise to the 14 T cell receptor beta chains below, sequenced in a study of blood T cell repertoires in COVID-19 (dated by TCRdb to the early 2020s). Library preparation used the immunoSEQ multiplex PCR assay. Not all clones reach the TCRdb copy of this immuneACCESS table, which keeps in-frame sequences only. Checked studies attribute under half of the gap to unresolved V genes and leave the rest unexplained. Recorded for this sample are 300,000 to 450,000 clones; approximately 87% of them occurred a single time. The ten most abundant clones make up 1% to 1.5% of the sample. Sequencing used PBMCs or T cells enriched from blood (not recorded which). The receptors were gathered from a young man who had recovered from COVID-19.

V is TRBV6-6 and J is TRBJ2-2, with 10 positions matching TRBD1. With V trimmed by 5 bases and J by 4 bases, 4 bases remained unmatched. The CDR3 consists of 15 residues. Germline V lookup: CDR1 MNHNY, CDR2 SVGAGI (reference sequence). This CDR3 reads CASSDRGLGTGELFF. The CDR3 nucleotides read TGTGCCAGCAGTGACAGGGGGCTAGGCACCGGGGAGCTGTTTTTT.

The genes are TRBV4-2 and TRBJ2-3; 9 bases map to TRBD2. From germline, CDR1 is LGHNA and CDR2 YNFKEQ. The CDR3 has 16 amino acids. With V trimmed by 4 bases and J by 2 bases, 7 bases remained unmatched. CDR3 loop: CASSPSSGVDTDTQYF. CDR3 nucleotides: TGTGCCAGCAGCCCATCTAGCGGGGTAGACACAGATACGCAGTATTTT.

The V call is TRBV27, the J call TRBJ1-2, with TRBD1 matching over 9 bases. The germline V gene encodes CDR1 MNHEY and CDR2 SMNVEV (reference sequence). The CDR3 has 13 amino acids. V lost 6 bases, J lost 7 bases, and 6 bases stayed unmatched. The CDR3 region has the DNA TGTGCCAGCAGAACAGGGGGCGAACGTGGCTACACCTTC. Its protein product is CASRTGGERGYTF.

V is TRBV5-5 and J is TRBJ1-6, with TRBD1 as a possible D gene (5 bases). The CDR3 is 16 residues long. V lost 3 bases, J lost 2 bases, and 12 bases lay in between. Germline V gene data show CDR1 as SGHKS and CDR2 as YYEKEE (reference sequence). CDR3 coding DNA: TGTGCCAGCAGCTCCTCCGGCAGGGCCTATAATTCACCCCTCCACTTT. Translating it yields CASSSSGRAYNSPLHF.

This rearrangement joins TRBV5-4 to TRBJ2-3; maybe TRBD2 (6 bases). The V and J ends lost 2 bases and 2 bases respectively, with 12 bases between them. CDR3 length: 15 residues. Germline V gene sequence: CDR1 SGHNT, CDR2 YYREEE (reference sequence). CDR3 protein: CASSFWGDPTDTQYF. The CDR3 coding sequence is TGTGCCAGCAGCTTCTGGGGGGACCCCACAGATACGCAGTATTTT. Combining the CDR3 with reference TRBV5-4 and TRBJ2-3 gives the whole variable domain ETGVTQSPTHLIKTRGQQVTLRCSSQSGHNTVSWYQQALGQGPQFIFQYYREEENGRGNFPPRFSGLQFPNYSSELNVNALELDDSALYLCASSFWGDPTDTQYFGPGTRLTVL.

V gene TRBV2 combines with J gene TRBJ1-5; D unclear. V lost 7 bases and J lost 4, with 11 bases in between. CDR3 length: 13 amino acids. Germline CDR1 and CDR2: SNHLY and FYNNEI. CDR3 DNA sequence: TGTGCCAGCACTAATATGGAGAATCAGCCCCAGCATTTT. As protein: CASTNMENQPQHF.

The CDR3 loop is CASRLSPRDSLRSNSPLHF. CDR3 coding DNA: TGTGCCAGCAGACTAAGCCCCAGGGACAGCCTCCGTTCTAATTCACCCCTCCACTTT. The V and J genes are TRBV2 and TRBJ1-6, with 7 nucleotides matching TRBD1. CDR1 and CDR2 (germline): SNHLY, FYNNEI. With 6 bases clipped from V and 6 bases from J, the junction kept 20 bases outside the gene matches. The length of the CDR3 is 19 residues.

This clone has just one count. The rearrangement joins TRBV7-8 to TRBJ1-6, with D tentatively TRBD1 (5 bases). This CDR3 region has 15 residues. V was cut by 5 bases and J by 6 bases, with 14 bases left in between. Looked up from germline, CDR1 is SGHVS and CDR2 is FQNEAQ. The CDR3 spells CASSVLRGGNSPLHF. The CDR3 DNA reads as TGTGCCAGCAGCGTACTCCGCGGGGGTAATTCACCCCTCCACTTT.

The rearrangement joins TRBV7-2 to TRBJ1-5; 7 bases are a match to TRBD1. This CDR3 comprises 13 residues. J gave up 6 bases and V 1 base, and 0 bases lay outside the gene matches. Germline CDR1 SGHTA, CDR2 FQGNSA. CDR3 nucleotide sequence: TGTGCCAGCAGCTTAGGACAGGGTCAGCCCCAGCATTTT. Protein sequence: CASSLGQGQPQHF.

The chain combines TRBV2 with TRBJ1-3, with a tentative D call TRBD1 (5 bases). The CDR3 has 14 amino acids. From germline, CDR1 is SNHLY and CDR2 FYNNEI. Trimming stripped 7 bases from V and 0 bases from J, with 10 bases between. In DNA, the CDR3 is TGTGCCAGCAAGGAGACAGCCTCTGGAAACACCATATATTTT. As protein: CASKETASGNTIYF.

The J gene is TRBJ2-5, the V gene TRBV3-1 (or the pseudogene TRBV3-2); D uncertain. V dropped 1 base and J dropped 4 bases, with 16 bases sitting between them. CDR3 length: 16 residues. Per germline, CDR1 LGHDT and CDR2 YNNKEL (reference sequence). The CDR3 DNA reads TGTGCCAGCAGCCAAGCGCCCCCCACTACTCCAGAGACCCAGTACTTC. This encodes CASSQAPPTTPETQYF.

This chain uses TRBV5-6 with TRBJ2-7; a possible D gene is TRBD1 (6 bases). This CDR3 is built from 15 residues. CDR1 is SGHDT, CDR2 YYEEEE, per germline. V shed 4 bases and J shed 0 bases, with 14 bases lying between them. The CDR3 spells CASSPRDTSSYEQYF. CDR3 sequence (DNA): TGTGCCAGCAGCCCCCGGGACACTAGCTCCTACGAGCAGTACTTC.

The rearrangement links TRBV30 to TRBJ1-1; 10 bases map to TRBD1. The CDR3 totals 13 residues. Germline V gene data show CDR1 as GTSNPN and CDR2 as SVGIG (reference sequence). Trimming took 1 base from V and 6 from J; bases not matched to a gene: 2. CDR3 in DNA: TGTGCCTGGAGTGGGGGGACAGGGGCTGAAGCTTTCTTT. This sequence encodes CAWSGGTGAEAFF. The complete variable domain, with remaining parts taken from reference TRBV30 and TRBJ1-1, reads SQTIHQWPATLVQPVGSPLSLECTVEGTSNPNLYWYRQAAGRGLQLLFYSVGIGQISSEVPQNLSASRPQDRQFILSSKKLLLSDSGFYLCAWSGGTGAEAFFGQGTRLTVV.

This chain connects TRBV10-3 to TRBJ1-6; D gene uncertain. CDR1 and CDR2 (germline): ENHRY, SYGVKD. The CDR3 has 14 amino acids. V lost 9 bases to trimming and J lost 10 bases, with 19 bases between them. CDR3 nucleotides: TGTGCCATAGGAGACCCCGCGAATCACTCACCCCTCCACTTT. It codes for CAIGDPANHSPLHF.